Reported below is one TCR beta chain. Its antigen is not known. CD45RO negativity and positive selection for CCR7 defined naive CD8 cells, a population that excluded terminally differentiated effector memory CD45RA+ cells. Trimming cost V 0 bases and J 2 bases, with 10 bases left between them. CDR1 and CDR2 from the germline V gene are LNHNV and YYDKDF (reference sequence). This CDR3 is 16 amino acids long. This sample was included in a study of shared clonotypes between healthy human individuals. General study findings and limits: Sharing across four donors was highest in naive CD4 (approximately 5%) and lowest in memory CD8 (roughly 0.4%).

Sorted-subset replicate PCRs used 150 to 200 ng DNA, about 30,000 T cell genomes. Data came from immunoSEQ multiplex PCR; TCRdb stores just in-frame clones and leaves some out. Of 760,000 or so clones in the sample, roughly 96% were seen once. The clonotype was recovered from a man aged 30 to 39 in good health. V and J are TRBV15 and TRBJ2-2; no definite D call. The specimen was naive CD8+ T cells sorted from blood. The CDR3 nucleotides read TGTGCCACCAGCAGAGATCGGGCCAGTAACACCGGGGAGCTGTTTTTT. This codes for CATSRDRASNTGELFF.